Listed below are T cell receptor beta chains from one sample, sequenced in a study of early T cells in non-severe SARS-CoV-2 infection. Using its own MiXCR run on the 5' RACE reads, TCRdb lists one record per CDR3 protein. The sample yields 100,000 to 120,000 distinct CDR3 sequences, 9.5% to 13% seen once. The sequencing sample was made of whole blood. Receptors originate from an adult who was a healthcare worker with PCR-confirmed SARS-CoV-2 infection or an uninfected control (not recorded which). The CDR3 runs from the conserved cysteine through the conserved F or W. A D gene is named only where the DNA matches it firmly. The size of a clone is reported for some rows only, either as once, few or many, or as a class for expanded clones.

TRBV19,.,many,TRBJ1-1,TGTGCCAGTAGTCCAGGGGCCACTGAAGCTTTCTTT,CASSPGATEAFF
TRBV7-6,.,few,TRBJ2-7,TGTGCCAGCAGCTTAGAGGGCCTAGGACAACAGTACTTC,CASSLEGLGQQYF
TRBV3-1,TRBD1,few,TRBJ2-7,TGTGCCAGCAGCCAACCGGACAGGGGGCCCCACGAGCAGTACTTC,CASSQPDRGPHEQYF
TRBV7-9,TRBD1,many,TRBJ2-1,TGTGCCAGCAGCCCAGGACAGGGGGGATACAATGAGCAGTTCTTC,CASSPGQGGYNEQFF
TRBV7-2,.,many,TRBJ2-2,TGTGCCAGCAGCTTAGGTCGGCCGGTTGCGGAAAACACCGGGGAGCTGTTTTTT,CASSLGRPVAENTGELFF
TRBV27,.,.,TRBJ1-1,TGTGCCAGCAGTTTATCGTTGGGGGGCATGCACTTT,CASSLSLGGMHF
TRBV4-2,.,few,TRBJ1-3,TGTGCCAGCAGCCAAGGAAGGACAGCTGGAAACACCATATATTTT,CASSQGRTAGNTIYF
TRBV18,.,.,TRBJ1-1,TGTGCCAGCTCACCTAAGGGGGGGGAGACTGAAGCTTTCTTT,CASSPKGGETEAFF
TRBV3-1,.,many,TRBJ1-3,TGTGCCAGCGGCGAAGGCAGCCTAGCGTTTATCGTAGACACCATATATTTT,CASGEGSLAFIVDTIYF
TRBV11-2,.,few,TRBJ2-1,TGTGCCAGCAGCTCACGGGGAGCGGATGAGCAGTTCTTC,CASSSRGADEQFF
TRBV7-7,.,.,TRBJ2-7,TGTGCTAGCAGCTTAGGCAGGTCGGTCGGCGACGAGCAGTACTTC,CASSLGRSVGDEQYF
TRBV6-5,.,few,TRBJ2-7,TGTGCCAGCAGTCTCGCGGCTTCCGACCGGGCCTACGAGCAGTACTTC,CASSLAASDRAYEQYF
TRBV19,.,.,TRBJ2-7,TGTGCCAGTTGGGGGCCGGACAGCTCCTACGAGCAGTACTTC,CASWGPDSSYEQYF
TRBV7-3,.,many,TRBJ1-2,TGTGCCAGCAGCTTTTCCGTGACGGGGGCGGACTATGGCTACACCTTC,CASSFSVTGADYGYTF
TRBV5-1,.,few,TRBJ1-4,TGCGCCAGCAGCTTGGGGGCCGGGGTACCAGAAAAACTGTTTTTT,CASSLGAGVPEKLFF
TRBV20-1,.,few,TRBJ2-2,TGCAGTGCTAGGCAGGTCGCGAACACCGGGGAGCTGTTTTTT,CSARQVANTGELFF
TRBV20-1,.,many,TRBJ2-3,TGCAGTGCTAGAGGGGTCCAGCTTACAGATACGCAGTATTTT,CSARGVQLTDTQYF
TRBV15,.,.,TRBJ2-3,TGTGCCACCAGCGCGCGCCGCGGGAATTCAGATACGCAGTATTTT,CATSARRGNSDTQYF
TRBV18,TRBD2,many,TRBJ2-1,TGTGCCAGCTCACCAAGCGGGGGCGGTGAGCAGTTCTTC,CASSPSGGGEQFF
TRBV7-9,TRBD1,many,TRBJ1-2,TGTGCCAGCAGCAACCGGGACAGGGGGAACTATGGCTACACCTTC,CASSNRDRGNYGYTF
TRBV12-3/TRBV12-4,TRBD1,.,TRBJ1-6,TGTGCCAGCAGTTTCGGGCAGGGGGCGGGTAATTCACTCCTCCACTTT,CASSFGQGAGNSLLHF
TRBV7-2,.,.,TRBJ1-4,TGTGCCAGCAGCTTAGTGGGGGACGAGGAAAAACTGTTTTTT,CASSLVGDEEKLFF
TRBV19,.,.,TRBJ1-5,TGTGCCAGTAGTATAAATTGGGGTGAGGGAATTCGCAATCAGCCCCAGCATTTT,CASSINWGEGIRNQPQHF
TRBV28,TRBD2,.,TRBJ2-7,TGTGCCAGCCGCACCCAGGGACTAGGGTTCAGTGAGCAGTACTTC,CASRTQGLGFSEQYF
TRBV10-2,TRBD2,few,TRBJ2-1,TGCGCCAGCGAGGAGCGGGGAAACAATGAGCAGTTCTTC,CASEERGNNEQFF
TRBV6-6,.,.,TRBJ2-1,TGTGCCAGTGTGACAGGCCCTGGGGGAGAGCAGTTCTTC,CASVTGPGGEQFF
TRBV10-2,.,many,TRBJ2-3,TGCGCCAGCAGATCGCAGGGCGGATTCGCAGATACGCAGTATTTT,CASRSQGGFADTQYF
TRBV7-9,TRBD1,many,TRBJ2-5,TGTGCCAGCAGCCCTAGGACAGGGGCAGAGACCCAGTACTTC,CASSPRTGAETQYF
TRBV11-2,TRBD2,many,TRBJ2-7,TGTGCCAGCAGCTCAAAGACGGGGCCGGGACTAGGAAATTACGAGCAGTACTTC,CASSSKTGPGLGNYEQYF
TRBV18,TRBD2,.,TRBJ2-1,TGTGCCAGCTCACCAGTCGCGGGGGGAGAGATCTACAATGAGCAGTTCTTC,CASSPVAGGEIYNEQFF
TRBV5-6,TRBD1,few,TRBJ1-4,TGTGCCAGCAGCTTCAAACAGGGGAATGAAAAACTGTTTTTT,CASSFKQGNEKLFF
TRBV7-9,TRBD2,few,TRBJ2-7,TGTGCCAGCAGCTTGAGTACCGGTGGACTAGCGGGAGTAGTATTCGACGAGCAGTACTTC,CASSLSTGGLAGVVFDEQYF
TRBV7-2,TRBD2,few,TRBJ2-7,TGTGCCAGCAGCTTAGATGCAGCGGGAGGTGACGAGCAGTACTTC,CASSLDAAGGDEQYF
TRBV28,.,.,TRBJ2-2,TGTGCCAGCAGGCGGCAGGGGGGCACCGGGGAGCTGTTTTTT,CASRRQGGTGELFF
TRBV6-2/TRBV6-3,TRBD1,few,TRBJ1-5,TGTGCCAGCAGTTACGAAGGACAGGGGACCTTTTTAAATCAGCCCCAGCATTTT,CASSYEGQGTFLNQPQHF
TRBV11-2,.,few,TRBJ2-7,TGTGCCAGCAGCTTAGATCCCCCCCACGAGCAGTACTTC,CASSLDPPHEQYF
TRBV19,.,few,TRBJ2-5,TGTGCCAGTAGTCCACGCGGGGTCGGAGGAGAGACCCAGTACTTC,CASSPRGVGGETQYF
TRBV5-1,TRBD1,.,TRBJ1-2,TGCGCCAGCAGCGAGGGACAGGGTTATGGCTACACCTTC,CASSEGQGYGYTF
TRBV3-1,.,.,TRBJ1-1,TGTGCCAGCAGCCAGGAGTGGTGGAGGACTGAAGCTTTCTTT,CASSQEWWRTEAFF
TRBV3-1,.,.,TRBJ2-1,TGTGCCAGCAGCCAAGATCAAGGGGGGGATGAGCAGTTCTTC,CASSQDQGGDEQFF
TRBV5-3,.,many,TRBJ2-4,TGTGCCAGAAGCTTGAACGGGCTACAAAACATTCAGTACTTC,CARSLNGLQNIQYF
TRBV27,.,.,TRBJ2-1,TGTGCCAGCAGTGACCAATCTAATGAGCAGTTCTTC,CASSDQSNEQFF
TRBV21-1,.,.,TRBJ2-3,TGTGCCAGCAGCAAAAAAAGGGTAACTAGCGGGGGTAGCACAGATACGCAGTATTTT,CASSKKRVTSGGSTDTQYF
TRBV29-1,.,.,TRBJ2-3,TGCAGCGTTGTGCCGGGGTGGACAGATACGCAGTATTTT,CSVVPGWTDTQYF
TRBV5-1,TRBD2,few,TRBJ2-1,TGCGCCAGCACGTTTTCGGGACTAGTCAATGAGCAGTTCTTC,CASTFSGLVNEQFF
TRBV30,.,many,TRBJ2-3,TGTGCCTGGAGGGGAGGGGGGCCAGATACGCAGTATTTT,CAWRGGGPDTQYF
TRBV7-9,.,few,TRBJ2-1,TGTGCCAGCAGTGGTCAGTCTTCCTACAATGAGCAGTTCTTC,CASSGQSSYNEQFF
TRBV6-1,.,many,TRBJ2-1,TGTGCCAGCAGTGAACAGAGACGTAGCACCTACAATGAGCAGTTCTTC,CASSEQRRSTYNEQFF
TRBV3-1,.,.,TRBJ1-2,TGTGCCAGCAGCCAAGGCCCGCGCGAGGGGATCTCTCACTATGGCTACACCTTC,CASSQGPREGISHYGYTF
TRBV28,.,many,TRBJ2-7,TGTGCCAGCGGGGAGCAGTACTTC,CASGEQYF
TRBV19,TRBD2,many,TRBJ2-3,TGTGCCAGTAGTCTCACGACTAGCGGGAGGGGCCTTGCTAGCACAGATACGCAGTATTTT,CASSLTTSGRGLASTDTQYF
TRBV5-1,TRBD2,few,TRBJ2-7,TGCGCCAGCAGCGGTCCGGGACTAGCGGGGGGCGAGCAGTACTTC,CASSGPGLAGGEQYF
TRBV19,.,many,TRBJ2-2,TGTGCCAGTAGTATAGTCCCAGGGGCGAACACCGGGGAGCTGTTTTTT,CASSIVPGANTGELFF
TRBV6-5,TRBD1,few,TRBJ1-2,TGTGCCAGCAGGGGGACCGGGACAGTAACAGAATTTAACTATGGCTACACCTTC,CASRGTGTVTEFNYGYTF
TRBV7-6,.,few,TRBJ1-2,TGTGCCAGCAGCATGACACCTAACTATGGCTACACCTTC,CASSMTPNYGYTF
TRBV5-4,TRBD2,many,TRBJ2-3,TGTGCCAGCAGCTCCAGACTAGCGGGGGGAACAGATACGCAGTATTTT,CASSSRLAGGTDTQYF
TRBV28,TRBD2,.,TRBJ2-3,TGTGCAAGCTCTCTTCTAGCGGGAGCTGACGATACGCAGTATTTT,CASSLLAGADDTQYF